The 26 T cell receptor beta chains below all came from one sample that was sequenced in a study of cytomegalovirus exposure and HLA in healthy donors. PCR employed 60 Vbeta and 13 Jbeta primers. Repertoires were generated with immunoSEQ multiplex PCR, while TCRdb's copy carries only in-frame clones and drops some. The repertoire holds 150,000 to 200,000 clones, with approximately 82% as singletons. What was sequenced was PBMCs. These receptors all come from a woman between 40 and 50 years old in good health and CMV-seropositive.

This clone was seen only a few times. The chain joins TRBV19 to TRBJ2-3; TRBD2 aligns across 13 bases. In germline, CDR1 is LNHDA, CDR2 SQIVND (reference sequence). The CDR3 runs 14 residues. V shed 5 bases, J shed 6 bases, and the junction held 2 bases outside the gene matches. The CDR3 sequence is CASSGTSGMDTQYF. The CDR3 DNA reads as TGTGCCAGTAGTGGGACTAGCGGGATGGATACGCAGTATTTT. Full variable domain (remainder filled in from reference TRBV19 and TRBJ2-3): DGGITQSPKYLFRKEGQNVTLSCEQNLNHDAMYWYRQDPGQGLRLIYYSQIVNDFQKGDIAEGYSVSREKKESFPLTVTSAQKNPTAFYLCASSGTSGMDTQYFGPGTRLTVL.

CDR3 residues: CASSEVRLAGVTGELFF. In nucleotides, the CDR3 is TGTGCCAGCAGTGAAGTCAGACTAGCGGGAGTTACCGGGGAGCTGTTTTTT. The chain combines TRBV6-1 with TRBJ2-2, with 12 positions matching TRBD2. Germline V lookup: CDR1 MNHNS, CDR2 SASEGT. The CDR3 is 17 amino acids. Trimming at V came to 1 base and at J to 5 bases, leaving 5 bases not matched to a gene.

J is TRBJ2-3 and V is TRBV7-9; D is perhaps TRBD2 (6 bases). Per germline, CDR1 SEHNR and CDR2 FQNEAQ (reference sequence). Trimming shortened V by 1 base and J by 0 bases, and 17 bases separated the two germline ends. The CDR3 runs to 18 residues. The CDR3 loop is CASSLGGVAVSSTDTQYF. In DNA form, the CDR3 reads TGTGCCAGCAGCTTAGGGGGGGTAGCCGTATCTAGCACAGATACGCAGTATTTT.

The chain joins TRBV7-9 to TRBJ2-4; 9 positions agree with TRBD1. The CDR3 length is 17 residues. Germline V gene lookup returns CDR1 SEHNR and CDR2 FQNEAQ (reference sequence). V shed 5 bases, J shed 0 bases, and the junction held 8 bases outside the gene matches. In DNA form, the CDR3 reads TGTGCCAGCAGCCAAGGTGGACAGGGGCGAGCCAAAAACATTCAGTACTTC. Protein product: CASSQGGQGRAKNIQYF.

The chain couples TRBV19 to TRBJ2-2, with 12 bases fitting TRBD2. Germline CDR1 is LNHDA and CDR2 is SQIVND (reference sequence). The V and J ends lost 5 bases and 5 bases, in that order; junction bases with no gene match: 3. The CDR3 consists of 15 residues. DNA of the CDR3: TGTGCCAGTAGTCTCGGACTAGCGGGAACCGGGGAGCTGTTTTTT. Translation gives CASSLGLAGTGELFF. Full variable domain (rest looked up from reference TRBV19 and TRBJ2-2): DGGITQSPKYLFRKEGQNVTLSCEQNLNHDAMYWYRQDPGQGLRLIYYSQIVNDFQKGDIAEGYSVSREKKESFPLTVTSAQKNPTAFYLCASSLGLAGTGELFFGEGSRLTVL.

This rearrangement joins TRBV6-6 to TRBJ1-1; D uncertain. The V end was cut by 7 bases, the J end by 1 base, with 16 bases between. The CDR3 runs 15 residues. The germline V gene has CDR1 MNHNY and CDR2 SVGAGI (reference sequence). The CDR3: CASTRPAAGNTEAFF. The DNA of the CDR3 is TGTGCCAGCACTCGACCCGCCGCAGGGAACACTGAAGCTTTCTTT.

The rearrangement uses TRBV5-5 and TRBJ2-2, with 10 bases matching TRBD1. Germline V gene data show CDR1 as SGHKS and CDR2 as YYEKEE (reference sequence). This CDR3 comprises 15 residues. The J segment lost 3 bases and the V segment lost 5 bases, leaving 4 bases of the junction unmatched. The chain's CDR3 is CASRPGQGYTGELFF. CDR3 bases: TGTGCCAGCAGACCGGGACAGGGGTACACCGGGGAGCTGTTTTTT. Supplemented by reference TRBV5-5 and TRBJ2-2, the full variable domain reads DAGVTQSPTHLIKTRGQQVTLRCSPISGHKSVSWYQQVLGQGPQFIFQYYEKEERGRGNFPDRFSARQFPNYSSELNVNALLLGDSALYLCASRPGQGYTGELFFGEGSRLTVL.

A word on this clone: Compared with germline, one end of the junction differs, possibly owing to a read error. V and J are TRBV30 and TRBJ2-5; 10 bases agree with TRBD2. Germline values: CDR1 GTSNPN, CDR2 SVGIG (reference sequence). The CDR3 covers 18 residues. The CDR3 loop is CAWSVRGTSGKYQETQYF. CDR3 nucleotides: TGTGCCTGGAGTGTAAGGGGAACTAGCGGGAAATACCAAGAGACTCAGTACTTC.

This clone was observed once. CDR3 residues: CASSGAWGASYEQYF. Here the CDR3 DNA reads TGCGCCAGCAGTGGTGCCTGGGGAGCTAGCTACGAGCAGTACTTC. The chain recombines TRBV10-1 with TRBJ2-7; maybe TRBD2 (5 bases). CDR1 is WNHNN, CDR2 SYGVQD, per germline (reference sequence). The germline V and J ends were trimmed by 4 bases and 3 bases, with 16 bases remaining between them. The CDR3 runs to 15 residues.

This chain joins TRBV2 and TRBJ2-2; the match to TRBD1 covers 10 bases. The CDR3 runs to 16 residues. J was trimmed by 4 bases and V by 6 bases; bases with no gene match: 8. Germline V gene data show CDR1 as SNHLY and CDR2 as FYNNEI. The CDR3 DNA reads TGTGCCAGCAGGCTAAGGGGACAGGGGACCACCGGGGAGCTGTTTTTT. It codes for CASRLRGQGTTGELFF.

This clone was counted a single time. The rearrangement joins TRBV5-1 to TRBJ1-5; TRBD1 might be the D (6 bases). Trimming removed 1 base at V and 0 bases at J, with 17 bases between. The CDR3 is 18 amino acids. The germline V gene has CDR1 SGHRS and CDR2 YFSETQ. The CDR3 region has the DNA TGCGCCAGCAGCTTGAACCCCCGGGGGGCGTATAGCAATCAGCCCCAGCATTTT. As protein: CASSLNPRGAYSNQPQHF.

The chain uses TRBV11-2 and TRBJ2-1; possibly TRBD1 for D (5 bases). V gave up 5 bases and J gave up 7 bases, with 21 bases separating them. CDR1 SGHAT and CDR2 FQNNGV come from the germline V gene. The CDR3 has 16 amino acids. The CDR3 coding sequence is TGTGCCAGCAGCCAAGGGGCTAGGAGTGTATTGAATGAGCAGTTCTTC. It codes for CASSQGARSVLNEQFF.

The chain uses TRBV19 and TRBJ1-1; D is undetermined. Per germline, CDR1 LNHDA and CDR2 SQIVND (reference sequence). This CDR3 spans 15 amino acids. The V gene lost 1 base and the J gene lost 4 bases, with 13 bases spanning the gap. In DNA, the CDR3 is TGTGCCAGTAGTATAGGAGGGATTGGTTTCACTGAAGCTTTCTTT. This translates into CASSIGGIGFTEAFF.

This clone was counted between two and nine times. The genes are TRBV5-1 and TRBJ2-5; 8 bases match TRBD1. V lost 3 bases, J lost 2 bases, and 0 bases stayed unmatched. The CDR3 runs to 13 residues. CDR1 and CDR2 (germline): SGHRS, YFSETQ. For the CDR3, the DNA is TGCGCCAGCAGCTGGACAGGGCAAGAGACCCAGTACTTC. Its protein product is CASSWTGQETQYF.

The chain joins TRBV14 to TRBJ2-1; maybe TRBD2 (6 bases). CDR3 length: 15 amino acids. V was cut by 7 bases and J by 6 bases, with 19 bases left in between. Germline values: CDR1 SGHDN, CDR2 FVKESK. CDR3 DNA: TGTGCCAGCACCCTGGGACTCACCCCGGGCAATGAGCAGTTCTTC. This gives the protein CASTLGLTPGNEQFF.

This clone has a handful of counts. The CDR3 sequence: CAAKPSPDSNQPQHF. The CDR3, as DNA: TGTGCCGCCAAACCCTCCCCAGATAGCAATCAGCCCCAGCATTTT. The V gene is TRBV5-4, the J gene TRBJ1-5; D not certain. CDR1 SGHNT and CDR2 YYREEE come from the germline V gene (reference sequence). The CDR3 is made up of 15 amino acids. Between the trimmed V and J ends, which lost 10 bases and 0 bases, there was a span of 17 bases.

V usage is TRBV5-4 and J usage is TRBJ2-5, with 7 bases fitting TRBD2. V shed 7 bases and J 1 base; nucleotides not matched to a gene: 10. Germline V CDR1 and CDR2: SGHNT, YYREEE (reference sequence). The CDR3 runs to 15 residues. CDR3 coding DNA: TGTGCCAGCGGTCTAGAGGGCGGGAGCCAAGAGACCCAGTACTTC. It encodes CASGLEGGSQETQYF.

The chain couples TRBV5-1 to TRBJ1-3; D is possibly TRBD1 (5 bases). V gave up 0 bases and J gave up 0 bases, with 10 bases separating them. CDR1 is SGHRS and CDR2 is YFSETQ in the germline V gene. This CDR3 region has 16 residues. Written as DNA, the CDR3 is TGCGCCAGCAGCTTGGTAGCAGGGAACTCTGGAAACACCATATATTTT. As protein: CASSLVAGNSGNTIYF.

The chain uses TRBV29-1 and TRBJ2-7; 7 nucleotides match TRBD2. Trimming cost V 6 bases and J 3 bases; bases outside gene matches: 11. The CDR3 loop spans 14 amino acids. Per the germline V gene, CDR1 is SQVTM and CDR2 is ANQGSEA. The CDR3 nucleotides are TGCAGCGTACGGGGAGGGGCAGGTAGCTACGAGCAGTACTTC. Protein sequence: CSVRGGAGSYEQYF.

The chain uses TRBV5-1 and TRBJ2-3, with a possible D match to TRBD1 (7 bases). CDR1 is SGHRS and CDR2 is YFSETQ in the germline V gene. This CDR3 has 16 amino acids. Trimming removed 1 base at V and 4 bases at J, with 16 bases between. CDR3 sequence: CASSLSTGASADTQYF. The CDR3 DNA reads TGCGCCAGCAGCTTGAGTACAGGGGCTAGCGCAGATACGCAGTATTTT.

This clone was observed a single time. The rearrangement links TRBV20-1 to TRBJ2-5; maybe TRBD1 (5 bases). Trimming removed 6 bases from V and 5 bases from J, with 10 bases in between. CDR3 length equals 11 residues. CDR1 and CDR2 (germline): DFQATT, SNEGSKA (reference sequence). This chain's CDR3 is CSAGHTETQYF. CDR3 DNA sequence: TGCAGTGCCGGACATACGGAGACCCAGTACTTC.

This chain joins TRBV19 and TRBJ1-2, with D possibly matching TRBD1 (6 bases). The V gene's germline CDR1 is LNHDA and CDR2 SQIVND (reference sequence). The CDR3 is made up of 14 amino acids. Trimming removed 5 bases from V and 0 bases from J, with 10 bases in between. The CDR3 protein is CASSLDSPNYGYTF. DNA of the CDR3: TGTGCCAGTAGTTTGGACAGCCCTAACTATGGCTACACCTTC.

The rearrangement uses TRBV11-2 and TRBJ2-1; D is undetermined. Trimming removed 4 bases at V and 8 bases at J, with 9 bases between. This CDR3 is 12 amino acids long. Germline CDR1 is SGHAT and CDR2 is FQNNGV. CDR3 DNA sequence: TGTGCCAGCAGCTCTACCCAATATGAGCAGTTCTTC. Translating it yields CASSSTQYEQFF.

The chain combines TRBV27 with TRBJ2-7; no definite D call. The CDR3 contains 16 residues. Germline V gives CDR1 MNHEY, CDR2 SMNVEV (reference sequence). V dropped 5 bases and J dropped 0 bases, with 17 bases sitting between them. The CDR3 DNA reads as TGTGCCAGCAGTCCCTCGACCACCTACAGCTCCTACGAGCAGTACTTC. This sequence encodes CASSPSTTYSSYEQYF.

This chain links TRBV7-2 with TRBJ2-5; 10 nucleotides agree with TRBD2. This CDR3 contains 16 residues. V trimming: 4 bases; J trimming: 4 bases; junction bases outside the gene matches: 9. Looked up from germline, CDR1 is SGHTA and CDR2 is FQGNSA. The CDR3 region is CASSSPIAGGGETQYF. The CDR3, as DNA: TGTGCCAGCAGCTCCCCCATAGCGGGAGGAGGAGAGACCCAGTACTTC.

This clone occurred a few times. This sequence joins TRBV2 and TRBJ2-5, with D perhaps matching TRBD1 (5 bases). Germline V gene data show CDR1 as SNHLY and CDR2 as FYNNEI. There are 12 residues in the CDR3. V was shortened by 4 bases and J by 5 bases, with 8 bases between the two germline ends. The CDR3 here is CASSGTYETQYF. Here the CDR3 DNA reads TGTGCCAGCAGTGGGACATATGAGACCCAGTACTTC. Using reference TRBV2 and TRBJ2-5 for the parts outside the CDR3, the full variable domain is EPEVTQTPSHQVTQMGQEVILRCVPISNHLYFYWYRQILGQKVEFLVSFYNNEISEKSEIFDDQFSVERPDGSNFTLKIRSTKLEDSAMYFCASSGTYETQYFGPGTRLLVL.